Below, one T cell receptor (beta chain) is given with its context. The antigen is undetermined. The CDR3 has 13 residues. The germline V gene encodes CDR1 MNHNS and CDR2 SASEGT. The ends lost 6 bases at V and 10 bases at J; junction bases unmatched: 8. This entry is derived from a study of CD8+CD57+ T cells in acquired aplastic anemia. Whole-study context: Mean DNA quantity obtained from sorted CD4+ and CD8+ cells was approximately 3 ug. General study points: Significant differences in CD8+ Simpson's diversity were not observed between patients and controls. The number of CD8+ CDR3 sequences shared by patients and controls was around 30.

The template used for profiling TCR beta VDJ and CDR3 was genomic DNA. TCRdb recomputed calls from the reads with MiXCR, one row per CDR3 protein. This table has 400,000 to 600,000 distinct CDR3 sequences, approximately 33% appearing once. Whoever was chosen for sequencing had shown CD8+CD57+ cell expansion by flow cytometry. Untreated patients provided the blood samples, with no therapy given before sampling. The sample was sorted CD4+, CD8+, or CD8+CD57+ T cells (not recorded which) from PBMCs. The J gene is TRBJ2-1, the V gene TRBV6-1; 8 nucleotides align to TRBD1. The origin of this receptor is a human donor with aplastic anemia. Written as DNA, the CDR3 is TGTGCCAGCAGGCCGGGACAGGTGTACGAGCAGTTCTTC. Protein product: CASRPGQVYEQFF.